The source of this T cell receptor (beta chain) is a study of CD8 T cells in Susac syndrome. Germline values: CDR1 ENHRY, CDR2 SYGVKD. CDR3 length equals 13 residues. The V end lost 3 bases, the J end lost 2 bases, and 7 bases lay between the germline ends. Reverse transcription of about 0.5 to 1 ug RNA was carried out with random hexamers. Across 54 Vbeta and 13 Jbeta, immunoSEQ multiplex PCR amplified TCR beta CDR3. TCRdb used MiXCR to reprocess the immunoSEQ multiplex PCR reads, holding one entry per CDR3 protein. The repertoire holds about 120,000 distinct CDR3 sequences, with 85% to 95% as singletons.

The chain uses TRBV10-3 and TRBJ2-5; D call uncertain. The receptor was isolated from a human donor in good health. Sample: CD4+ T cells from PBMCs. The CDR3 protein is CAISDGLQETQYF. Written as DNA, the CDR3 is TGTGCCATCAGTGACGGTCTGCAAGAGACCCAGTACTTC.